These 21 T cell receptor beta chains were all obtained from the same sample, sequenced in a study of blood T cell repertoires in COVID-19. Using immunoSEQ multiplex PCR, the repertoire was profiled, and TCRdb retains in-frame clones only, with some absent. This repertoire shows about 310,000 clones, 89% found once; its top ten account for roughly 8.9%. The sequenced material came from PBMCs or T cells enriched from blood (not recorded which). All receptors come from a woman between 40 and 50 years old who had recovered from COVID-19.

The chain has TRBV5-1 and TRBJ1-1, with TRBD1 identical over 9 bases. CDR1 is SGHRS, CDR2 YFSETQ, per germline. V lost 2 bases to trimming and J lost 4 bases; unmatched junction nucleotides: 6. The CDR3 contains 15 residues. CDR3 DNA sequence: TGCGCCAGCAGCTTAAAACAGGGGGCTGGCACTGAAGCTTTCTTT. Translated, it gives CASSLKQGAGTEAFF.

The chain recombines TRBV16 with TRBJ2-7, with D uncertain. CDR1 is KGHSY, CDR2 FQNENV, per germline. CDR3 length: 13 residues. V dropped 2 bases and J dropped 2 bases, with 7 bases sitting between them. The CDR3 DNA sequence: TGTGCCAGCAGCCAAGCGGTAGCCTACGAGCAGTACTTC. Its protein product is CASSQAVAYEQYF.

This clone showed up just once. The chain joins TRBV7-3 to TRBJ1-1; D is possibly TRBD1 (5 bases). Germline V gene lookup returns CDR1 SGHTA and CDR2 FQGTGA. Trimming shortened V by 6 bases and J by 3 bases, and 17 bases separated the two germline ends. The CDR3 sequence is 15 residues long. The CDR3 sequence is CASSLLGPGDTEAFF. Written as DNA, the CDR3 is TGTGCCAGCAGTTTACTCGGCCCGGGGGACACTGAAGCTTTCTTT.

V gene TRBV4-2 combines with J gene TRBJ2-1; tentatively, D is TRBD2 (5 bases). This CDR3 spans 14 amino acids. V lost 0 bases and J lost 14, with 17 bases in between. Looked up from germline, CDR1 is LGHNA and CDR2 is YNFKEQ. This chain's CDR3 is CASSQDPISATEFF. The CDR3 nucleotides are TGTGCCAGCAGCCAAGATCCGATTAGCGCTACGGAGTTCTTC.

The chain uses TRBV18 and TRBJ2-3; 8 nucleotides agree with TRBD1. V trimming: 1 base; J trimming: 8 bases; junction bases outside the gene matches: 14. The V gene's germline CDR1 is KGHSH and CDR2 LQKENI. The CDR3 totals 17 residues. Here the CDR3 reads CASSPLDRAGLGGTQYF. The CDR3 DNA is TGTGCCAGCTCACCACTGGACAGGGCAGGATTAGGCGGTACGCAGTATTTT.

This rearrangement joins TRBV29-1 to TRBJ1-2, with D possibly being TRBD1 (5 bases). Trimming shortened V by 4 bases and J by 7 bases, and 10 bases separated the two germline ends. The CDR3 consists of 11 residues. Germline V gene lookup returns CDR1 SQVTM and CDR2 ANQGSEA. CDR3 in DNA: TGCAGCGTTGCTTCAGGGTTTGGCTACACCTTC. Translated, it gives CSVASGFGYTF.

Here the CDR3 reads CASSHGLTGELFF. CDR3 DNA sequence: TGTGCCAGCAGCCACGGTTTGACCGGGGAGCTGTTTTTT. This chain uses TRBV13 with TRBJ2-2; D is undetermined. The germline gives CDR1 PRHDT, CDR2 FYEKMQ (reference sequence). The V end lost 5 bases, the J end lost 5 bases, and 9 bases lay between the germline ends. The CDR3 contains 13 residues.

This chain connects TRBV3-1 (or the pseudogene TRBV3-2) to TRBJ2-3; 10 positions agree with TRBD2. V gave up 7 bases and J gave up 2 bases; unmatched junction bases: 12. Germline V gene lookup returns CDR1 LGHDT and CDR2 YNNKEL (reference sequence). There are 17 residues in the CDR3. The DNA for the CDR3 is TGTGCCAGCACCGGGACTAGCGTCTCCCCTACCACAGATACGCAGTATTTT. Translated, it gives CASTGTSVSPTTDTQYF.

The rearrangement joins TRBV15 to TRBJ2-6; a possible D gene is TRBD2 (5 bases). The CDR3 has 15 amino acids. Deletions cut 5 bases from V and 3 bases from J, with 11 bases between. CDR1 is LNHNV, CDR2 YYDKDF, per germline (reference sequence). The CDR3 sequence: CATSPSGYGANVLTF. The CDR3 nucleotides are TGTGCCACCAGCCCCTCGGGGTATGGGGCCAACGTCCTGACTTTC.

The V gene is TRBV7-2, the J gene TRBJ1-5, with D possibly TRBD1 on 6 matching bases. Germline CDR1 reads SGHTA; CDR2 reads FQGNSA. Trimming shortened V by 2 bases and J by 6 bases, and 11 bases separated the two germline ends. This CDR3 spans 14 amino acids. In DNA form, the CDR3 reads TGTGCCAGCAGCTTATCAGGGGAGGGTCAGCCCCAGCATTTT. This sequence encodes CASSLSGEGQPQHF.

CDR3 region: CASSQRTNRGNYGYTF. The DNA of the CDR3 is TGTGCCAGCAGCCAGAGGACAAACAGGGGAAACTATGGCTACACCTTC. V gene TRBV14 combines with J gene TRBJ1-2; TRBD1 matches at 7 bases. Germline loops: CDR1 SGHDN, CDR2 FVKESK. The CDR3 is made up of 16 amino acids. J lost 2 bases, V lost 3 bases, and 9 bases had no gene match.

This chain uses TRBV4-1 with TRBJ2-7; 9 nucleotides match TRBD1. This CDR3 region has 16 residues. The ends lost 6 bases at V and 5 bases at J; junction bases unmatched: 14. Germline CDR1 and CDR2: MGHRA and YSYEKL. As DNA, the CDR3 is TGCGCCAGCAGTGACGGGGCCGGACAGGGGACGAACGAGCAGTACTTC. Its translation is CASSDGAGQGTNEQYF.

This clone was picked up one time. This chain connects TRBV4-3 to TRBJ2-7, with D perhaps matching TRBD1 (6 bases). Germline assignment: CDR1 LGHNA and CDR2 YSLEER. The V end lost 4 bases, the J end lost 0 bases, and 16 bases lay between the germline ends. This CDR3 is 16 amino acids long. The CDR3 reads CASSPVLQGSSYEQYF. For the CDR3, the DNA is TGCGCCAGCAGCCCTGTCCTACAGGGTTCCTCCTACGAGCAGTACTTC.

V usage is TRBV3-1 (or the pseudogene TRBV3-2) and J usage is TRBJ2-7; 11 bases are a match to TRBD2. This CDR3 has 17 amino acids. Germline trimming cut 3 bases from V and 1 base from J; bases unmatched to any gene: 8. Germline CDR1 is LGHDT and CDR2 is YNNKEL (reference sequence). The CDR3 DNA reads TGTGCCAGCAGCCACGCGAGTAGCGGGGGGGAATCCTACGAGCAGTACTTC. Encoded protein: CASSHASSGGESYEQYF.

This chain connects TRBV7-2 to TRBJ2-3; weak D call: TRBD2 (5 bases). V shed 1 base and J shed 4 bases, with 18 bases lying between them. Germline CDR1 is SGHTA and CDR2 is FQGNSA. The CDR3 runs to 17 residues. CDR3 bases: TGTGCCAGCAGCTTAGTGGGAGCTAGCCCGGCTGCAGATACGCAGTATTTT. Amino acids: CASSLVGASPAADTQYF.

This clone occurred a few times. The V and J genes are TRBV2 and TRBJ2-2, with a weak D call TRBD1 (5 bases). The CDR3 spans 14 residues. The ends were cut back, 5 bases at V and 1 base at J, with 8 bases in the middle. Per the germline V gene, CDR1 is SNHLY and CDR2 is FYNNEI. The chain's CDR3 is CASSLTENTGELFF. The CDR3 nucleotides read TGTGCCAGCAGTCTGACAGAGAACACCGGGGAGCTGTTTTTT. Variable domain in full (rest from reference TRBV2 and TRBJ2-2): EPEVTQTPSHQVTQMGQEVILRCVPISNHLYFYWYRQILGQKVEFLVSFYNNEISEKSEIFDDQFSVERPDGSNFTLKIRSTKLEDSAMYFCASSLTENTGELFFGEGSRLTVL.

This chain uses TRBV5-1 with TRBJ2-3, with no clear D. CDR1 is SGHRS and CDR2 is YFSETQ in the germline V gene. V dropped 0 bases and J dropped 3 bases, with 14 bases sitting between them. The CDR3 has 16 amino acids. The CDR3 coding sequence is TGCGCCAGCAGCTTGGTTCTGGGCCCCGAGACAGATACGCAGTATTTT. This encodes CASSLVLGPETDTQYF.

The CDR3: CASSPGGQGANYGYTF. The CDR3 coding sequence is TGTGCCAGCAGCCCAGGCGGACAGGGGGCTAACTATGGCTACACCTTC. This chain uses TRBV7-9 with TRBJ1-2; 10 bases align to TRBD1. V shed 5 bases, J shed 0 bases, and the junction held 6 bases outside the gene matches. CDR1 and CDR2 (germline): SEHNR, FQNEAQ (reference sequence). The CDR3 is 16 amino acids.

The chain combines TRBV11-2 with TRBJ1-1; D is unresolved. This CDR3 has 14 residues. Germline loops: CDR1 SGHAT, CDR2 FQNNGV. Trimming left V 6 bases short and J 5 bases short, with 16 bases between. The CDR3 bases are TGTGCCAGCAGTCCGCACGGGGTAGGGACTGAAGCTTTCTTT. Translating gives CASSPHGVGTEAFF.

The chain recombines TRBV24-1 with TRBJ2-1; the D is unclear. V was shortened by 2 bases and J by 6 bases, with 7 bases between the two germline ends. Germline lookup yields CDR1 KGHDR and CDR2 SFDVKD. The CDR3 covers 13 residues. CDR3 DNA: TGTGCCACCAGTGATTCGACAATCAATGAGCAGTTCTTC. As protein: CATSDSTINEQFF.

V is TRBV7-2 and J is TRBJ2-1; 9 nucleotides align to TRBD1. This CDR3 comprises 16 residues. CDR1 SGHTA and CDR2 FQGNSA come from the germline V gene. J gave up 1 base and V 5 bases, and 6 bases lay outside the gene matches. The CDR3 DNA follows: TGTGCCAGCAGCCAAGATGGACAGGGGTCCTACAATGAGCAGTTCTTC. This codes for CASSQDGQGSYNEQFF.